This TCR beta chain was identified in a study of identifying expanded T cells in peripheral blood (dated by TCRdb to between 2018 and 2021). Notes on the research overall: Four technical replicates, made by sequencing separate aliquots from the same pool of genomic DNA, were compared pairwise. The study at large found these results: Between technical replicates the binomial model flagged around 1.2 differentially abundant clones, whereas over around 2 weeks the binomial model flagged about 16.4 and over roughly 4 weeks around 18. Across all healthy-donor time intervals, the beta-binomial model significantly cut both the number of clones called differentially abundant and the false-positive rate. For all healthy donors, the variance in clone template counts between roughly 2-week samples rose significantly as total template count increased. The authors expected biological variance in healthy repertoires might increase further over much longer intervals such as months to years.

This clone has a single count. It has no known antigen specificity. Base qualities were left out, and no much larger clone turns up one base away. Trimming removed 1 base from V and 4 bases from J; the gene matches leave 4 bases unexplained. CDR1 and CDR2 are drawn from the germline V gene: SGDLS, YYNGEE. Reading from cysteine to phenylalanine, the CDR3 counts 15 amino acids. CDR3 DNA is the only sequence kept; it has 45 bases, read in frame from the first base. No immune events such as infections were documented for the healthy donors during the collection period. To calibrate time-dependent variance in a beta-binomial model of T-cell clone differential abundance, blood repertoires from healthy donors were used as a training cohort. There were roughly 10 healthy donors in the training cohort, of whom 3 were female and 7 were male. An age range of about 29 to 65 years, with an average of about 45 years, was recorded for the donors. Obtained from a commercial supplier, whole blood was collected from each healthy donor at three time points set around two weeks apart. For immunosequencing, genomic DNA was extracted from whole blood that had not been sorted.

TCRbeta CDR3 regions were profiled by bias-controlled multiplex PCR amplification of genomic DNA with the immunoSEQ Assay. For the original study's pipeline: The absolute abundance of each unique TCRbeta CDR3 region was quantified after sequences were collapsed and filtered. Two models were used to test differential abundance: a binomial model (Fisher-equivalent) and a beta-binomial model that adds time-dependent variance fitted from healthy donors. Clones with fewer than 5 combined templates were removed, and differential abundance was called for clones with a Benjamini-Hochberg FDR below 0.01. Using the form v = (b*log(k)+a)^2, the beta-binomial variance was modeled as a function of the total template count across the two samples. TCRdb took this table from immuneACCESS and kept in-frame rearrangements with V and J called. Such tables lack part of the clones; where checked against another copy, unresolved V genes explain under half of the gap, and the rest is unexplained. The DNA was the basis for D and trimming; V, J and clone size are from that table. For this sample the table gives 91,000 or so clones, of which about 90% were detected only once. About 4% of the sample is in the top ten clones.

The TCR originated in a person between 18 and 75 years old in good health. The V and J segments used are TRBV9 and TRBJ2-1; 8 nucleotides in the junction match TRBD2. The sequencing input was blood. The DNA sequence is given as TGTGCCAGCAGCGTAACCCAGCGGGAGTACAATGAGCAGTTCTTC. The encoded protein is CASSVTQREYNEQFF.